This T cell receptor beta chain was captured by sequencing in a study of T cell repertoires in cytomegalovirus infection. About the research overall: A matching HLA type, together with CMV infection, was signaled by public TCR beta signatures.

One entry per CDR3 protein results from TCRdb running MiXCR on the reads. There are around 530,000 distinct CDR3 sequences in the sample; 15% to 20% occur only once, and roughly a quarter lies in the top ten. This clonotype turned up a few times. What it binds is not known. General study findings and limits: Dominant in the ex vivo response were TCR beta clonotypes restricted by HLA-C and specific for CMV.

Sequenced: CD8+ T cells from PBMCs. This sequence originates from a human donor in good health (CMV status not recorded). Some clones in this sample may be carry-over from other donors' samples.

The chain's CDR3 is CSVLNRAAGANVLTF. DNA for the CDR3: TGCAGCGTTTTGAACAGGGCAGCTGGGGCCAACGTCCTGACTTTC. The chain couples TRBV29-1 to TRBJ2-6; tentatively, D is TRBD1 (6 bases). This CDR3 comprises 15 residues. Germline V CDR1 and CDR2: SQVTM, ANQGSEA. Trimming cost V 5 bases and J 2 bases, with 13 bases left between them.